This entry features one TCR beta chain sequence. Its antigen is still unknown. PCR amplification relied on 60 Vbeta primers (plus 13 Jbeta primers). The protocol was immunoSEQ multiplex PCR, while the TCRdb copy is restricted to in-frame clones and leaves out a portion. The sample includes about 150,000 clones, 75% of them seen just once. This sample is part of a study of cytomegalovirus exposure and HLA in healthy donors. V lost 3 bases and J lost 0, with 9 bases in between. This CDR3 is built from 15 residues. Germline values: CDR1 MGHRA, CDR2 YSYEKL. Study-level results: It was about 150 TCR beta chains that were listed as cytomegalovirus-associated. Most TCR sequences proved rare, with some public TCRs found in many donors.

The receptor's source is a young man in good health and CMV-seronegative. Sequencing was done on a sample of PBMCs. The chain has TRBV4-1 and TRBJ1-5; TRBD1 is a possible D gene (5 bases). The chain's CDR3 is CASSQTAYSNQPQHF. As DNA, the CDR3 is TGCGCCAGCAGCCAGACAGCGTATAGCAATCAGCCCCAGCATTTT.